This T cell receptor (beta chain) was observed in a study of blood T cell repertoires in COVID-19. Assay: immunoSEQ multiplex PCR; the TCRdb copy retains only in-frame clones and omits some. The sample has approximately 230,000 clones, about nine tenths seen once. Enrollment of patients from Seattle took place during active infection, with longitudinal follow-up. The TCR comes from a woman aged 25 to 39 with COVID-19, enrolled during active disease. The material sequenced was peripheral blood.

The CDR3 sequence: CASSPSEGGRTDTEAFF. For the CDR3, the DNA is TGCGCCAGCAGCCCCTCTGAGGGAGGGAGGACCGACACTGAAGCTTTCTTT. The chain joins TRBV4-3 to TRBJ1-1, with no clear D. The CDR3 totals 17 residues. The germline CDR1 and CDR2 sequences are LGHNA and YSLEER. The ends were cut back, 4 bases at V and 3 bases at J, with 21 bases in the middle.